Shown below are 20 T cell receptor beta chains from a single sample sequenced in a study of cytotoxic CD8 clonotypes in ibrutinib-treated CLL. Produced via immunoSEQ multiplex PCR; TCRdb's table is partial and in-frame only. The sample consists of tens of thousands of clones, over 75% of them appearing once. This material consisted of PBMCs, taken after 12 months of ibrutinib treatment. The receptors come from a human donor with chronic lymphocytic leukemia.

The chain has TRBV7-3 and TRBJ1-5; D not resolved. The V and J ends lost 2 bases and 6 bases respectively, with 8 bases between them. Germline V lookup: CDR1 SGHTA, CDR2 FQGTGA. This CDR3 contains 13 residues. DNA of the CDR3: TGTGCCAGCAGCTTAGAACTCCGTCAGCCCCAGCATTTT. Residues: CASSLELRQPQHF.

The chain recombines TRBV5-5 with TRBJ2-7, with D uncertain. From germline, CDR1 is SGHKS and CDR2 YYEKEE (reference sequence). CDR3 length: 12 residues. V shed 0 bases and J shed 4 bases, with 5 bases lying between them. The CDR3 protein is CASSLGQYEQYF. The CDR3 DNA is TGTGCCAGCAGCTTGGGTCAGTACGAGCAGTACTTC.

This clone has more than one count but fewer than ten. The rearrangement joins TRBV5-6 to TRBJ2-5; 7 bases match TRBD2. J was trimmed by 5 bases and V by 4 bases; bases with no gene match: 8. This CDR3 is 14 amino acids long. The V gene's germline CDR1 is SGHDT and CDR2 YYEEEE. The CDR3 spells CASSTGLMGETQYF. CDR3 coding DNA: TGTGCCAGCAGCACGGGACTAATGGGGGAGACCCAGTACTTC.

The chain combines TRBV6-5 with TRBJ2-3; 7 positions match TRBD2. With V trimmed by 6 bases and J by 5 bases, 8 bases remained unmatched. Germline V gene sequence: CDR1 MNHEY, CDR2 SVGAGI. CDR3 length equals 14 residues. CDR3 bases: TGTGCCAGCAGGACCCGGGCTAGCGGAGATACGCAGTATTTT. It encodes CASRTRASGDTQYF.

As DNA, the CDR3 is TGTGCCAGTAGTATAGTCGACAGGGGGCTTTCAGATACGCAGTATTTT. This gives the protein CASSIVDRGLSDTQYF. The chain couples TRBV19 to TRBJ2-3, with 10 bases fitting TRBD1. V shed 1 base, J shed 4 bases, and the junction held 5 bases outside the gene matches. The germline CDR1 and CDR2 sequences are LNHDA and SQIVND (reference sequence). The CDR3 runs 16 residues.

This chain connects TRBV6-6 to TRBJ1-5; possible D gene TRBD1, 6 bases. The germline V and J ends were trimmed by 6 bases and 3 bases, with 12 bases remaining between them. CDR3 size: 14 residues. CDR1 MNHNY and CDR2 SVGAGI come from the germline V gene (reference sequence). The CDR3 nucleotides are TGTGCCAGCAGCCAAAGGGGGGTCAATCAGCCCCAGCATTTT. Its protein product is CASSQRGVNQPQHF.

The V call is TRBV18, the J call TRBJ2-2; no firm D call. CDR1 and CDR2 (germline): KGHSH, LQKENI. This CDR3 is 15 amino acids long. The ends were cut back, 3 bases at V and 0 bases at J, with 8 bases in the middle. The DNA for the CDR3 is TGTGCCAGCTCACCTTTGCAGTCGAACACCGGGGAGCTGTTTTTT. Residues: CASSPLQSNTGELFF.

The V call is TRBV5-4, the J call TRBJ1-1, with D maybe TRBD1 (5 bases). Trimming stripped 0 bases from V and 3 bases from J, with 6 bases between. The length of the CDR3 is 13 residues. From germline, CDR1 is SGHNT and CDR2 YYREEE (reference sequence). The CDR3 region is CASSLGGDTEAFF. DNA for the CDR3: TGTGCCAGCAGCTTGGGGGGGGACACTGAAGCTTTCTTT.

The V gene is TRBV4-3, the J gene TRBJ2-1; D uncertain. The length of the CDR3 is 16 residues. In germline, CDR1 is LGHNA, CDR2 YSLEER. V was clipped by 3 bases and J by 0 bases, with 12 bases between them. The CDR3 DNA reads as TGCGCCAGCAGCCAGAGATCAGGAATCTCCTACAATGAGCAGTTCTTC. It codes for CASSQRSGISYNEQFF.

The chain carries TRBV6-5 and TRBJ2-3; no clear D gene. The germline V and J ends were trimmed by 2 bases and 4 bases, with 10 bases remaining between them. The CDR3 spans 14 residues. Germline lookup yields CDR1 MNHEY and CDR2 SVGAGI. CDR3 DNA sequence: TGTGCCAGCAGTTACCCCCAGACGCCAGATACGCAGTATTTT. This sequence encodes CASSYPQTPDTQYF.

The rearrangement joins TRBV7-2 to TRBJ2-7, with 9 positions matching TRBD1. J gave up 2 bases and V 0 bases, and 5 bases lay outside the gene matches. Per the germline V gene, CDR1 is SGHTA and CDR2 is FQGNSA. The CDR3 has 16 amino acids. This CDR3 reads CASSLARGTGTYEQYF. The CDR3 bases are TGTGCCAGCAGCTTAGCGCGAGGGACAGGGACCTACGAGCAGTACTTC.

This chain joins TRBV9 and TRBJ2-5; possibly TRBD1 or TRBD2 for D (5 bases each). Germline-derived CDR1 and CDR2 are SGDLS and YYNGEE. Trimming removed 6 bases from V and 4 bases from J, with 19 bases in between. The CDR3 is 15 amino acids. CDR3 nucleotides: TGTGCCAGCACCCGCACCGGGACGAATGGAGAGACCCAGTACTTC. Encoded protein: CASTRTGTNGETQYF.

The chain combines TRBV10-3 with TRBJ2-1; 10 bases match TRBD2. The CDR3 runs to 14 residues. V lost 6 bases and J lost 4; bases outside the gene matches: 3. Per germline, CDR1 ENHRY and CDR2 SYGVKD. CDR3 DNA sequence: TGTGCCATCAGCAAGCGGGAGGGATACAATGAGCAGTTCTTC. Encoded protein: CAISKREGYNEQFF.

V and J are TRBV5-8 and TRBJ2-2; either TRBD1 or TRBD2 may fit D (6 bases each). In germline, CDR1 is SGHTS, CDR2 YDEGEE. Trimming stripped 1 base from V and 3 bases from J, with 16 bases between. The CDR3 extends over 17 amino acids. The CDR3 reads CASSLPFSGADTGELFF. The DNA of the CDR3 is TGTGCCAGCAGCTTGCCATTCTCGGGGGCGGACACCGGGGAGCTGTTTTTT.

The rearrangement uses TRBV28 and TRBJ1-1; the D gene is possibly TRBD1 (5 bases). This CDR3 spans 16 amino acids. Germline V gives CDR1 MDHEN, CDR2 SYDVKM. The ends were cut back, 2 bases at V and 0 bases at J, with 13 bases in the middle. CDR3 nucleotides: TGTGCCAGCAGTTTAAATTTAGGACAAATGAACACTGAAGCTTTCTTT. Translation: CASSLNLGQMNTEAFF.

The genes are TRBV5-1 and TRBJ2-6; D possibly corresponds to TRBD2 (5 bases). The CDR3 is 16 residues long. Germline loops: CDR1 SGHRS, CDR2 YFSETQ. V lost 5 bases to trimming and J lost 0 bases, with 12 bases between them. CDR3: CASRREHYSGANVLTF. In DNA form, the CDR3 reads TGCGCCAGCAGACGGGAACACTACTCTGGGGCCAACGTCCTGACTTTC. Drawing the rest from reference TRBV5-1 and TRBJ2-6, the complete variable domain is KAGVTQTPRYLIKTRGQQVTLSCSPISGHRSVSWYQQTPGQGLQFLFEYFSETQRNKGNFPGRFSGRQFSNSRSEMNVSTLELGDSALYLCASRREHYSGANVLTFGAGSRLTVL.

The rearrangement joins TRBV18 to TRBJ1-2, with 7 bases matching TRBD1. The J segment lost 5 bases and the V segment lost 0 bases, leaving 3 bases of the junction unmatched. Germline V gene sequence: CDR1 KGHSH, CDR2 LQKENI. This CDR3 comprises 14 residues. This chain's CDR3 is CASSPPGTVYGYTF. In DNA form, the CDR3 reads TGTGCCAGCTCACCACCCGGGACAGTGTATGGCTACACCTTC.

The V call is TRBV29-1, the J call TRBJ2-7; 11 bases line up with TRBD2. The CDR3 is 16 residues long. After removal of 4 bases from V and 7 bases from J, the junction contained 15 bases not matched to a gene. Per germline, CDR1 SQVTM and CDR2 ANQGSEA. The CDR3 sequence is CSVGGSTGLAGLEQYF. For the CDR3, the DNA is TGCAGCGTTGGCGGTTCGACTGGACTAGCGGGCCTGGAGCAGTACTTC.

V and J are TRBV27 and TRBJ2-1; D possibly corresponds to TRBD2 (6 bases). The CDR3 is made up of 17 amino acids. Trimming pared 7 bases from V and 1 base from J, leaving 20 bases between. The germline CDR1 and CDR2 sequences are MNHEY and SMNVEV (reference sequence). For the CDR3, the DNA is TGTGCCAGCATCTCTGGCTCACTAGCCCTATCCTACAATGAGCAGTTCTTC. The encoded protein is CASISGSLALSYNEQFF.

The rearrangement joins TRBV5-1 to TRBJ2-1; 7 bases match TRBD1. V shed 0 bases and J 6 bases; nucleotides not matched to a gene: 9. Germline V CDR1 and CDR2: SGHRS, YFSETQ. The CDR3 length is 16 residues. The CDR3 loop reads CASSLAATGLLNEQFF. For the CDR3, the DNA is TGCGCCAGCAGCTTGGCCGCGACAGGGTTGCTCAATGAGCAGTTCTTC.